This TCR beta chain appears in the sequencing data of a study of T-cell memory formation after mild COVID-19. TCRdb re-called the 5' RACE reads with MiXCR, one entry per CDR3 protein. The table includes hundreds of thousands of distinct CDR3 sequences, about a fifth detected once. The sequence derives from an adult woman who had mild COVID-19 (a few samples of this study predate the infection). Cell type and time point are not known. Sequenced: PBMCs or a T cell subset sorted from them (not recorded which).

CDR3 sequence: CASSLRQGYNEQFF. The CDR3 region has the DNA TGTGCCAGCAGTTTAAGGCAGGGGTACAATGAGCAGTTCTTC. The chain uses TRBV12-3 or TRBV12-4 and TRBJ2-1; maybe TRBD1 (6 bases). The CDR3 has 14 amino acids. With 2 bases removed from V and 4 bases from J, the gap between germline ends came to 9 bases.